Following are 14 T cell receptor beta chains from one sample sequenced in a study of T cell responses to AZD1222 COVID-19 vaccine. Produced via immunoSEQ multiplex PCR; TCRdb's table is partial and in-frame only. The table has about 150,000 clones, 80% to 95% seen once. This sample comprised peripheral blood, obtained on day 0 of AZD1222 vaccination. These receptors were obtained from an adult in good health.

The V and J genes are TRBV4-2 and TRBJ1-1; D may be TRBD1 (5 bases). Germline V gene lookup returns CDR1 LGHNA and CDR2 YNFKEQ. Trimming shortened V by 1 base and J by 12 bases, and 18 bases separated the two germline ends. The CDR3 runs to 14 residues. In DNA form, the CDR3 reads TGTGCCAGCAGCCAAGGGGGCCAGTTGGGTGGGACTTTCTTT. It codes for CASSQGGQLGGTFF.

The chain is built from TRBV27 and TRBJ1-1; maybe TRBD1 (5 bases). The germline V gene has CDR1 MNHEY and CDR2 SMNVEV (reference sequence). The CDR3 spans 14 residues. The V gene lost 5 bases and the J gene lost 1 base, with 11 bases spanning the gap. Written as DNA, the CDR3 is TGTGCCAGCAGTGAGGGGTTCGGGAACACTGAAGCTTTCTTT. Translating gives CASSEGFGNTEAFF.

The gene calls are TRBV6-2 or TRBV6-3 and TRBJ1-5; a weak D match, TRBD1 (6 bases). Germline V lookup: CDR1 MNHEY, CDR2 SVGEGT. Trimming removed 1 base at V and 7 bases at J, with 11 bases between. This CDR3 is built from 14 residues. In DNA form, the CDR3 reads TGTGCCAGCAGTTACTTCTCAGGGGTGCAGCCCCAGCATTTT. This translates into CASSYFSGVQPQHF.

This chain links TRBV5-1 with TRBJ1-2; maybe TRBD1 (6 bases). Germline V gives CDR1 SGHRS, CDR2 YFSETQ. The CDR3 contains 13 residues. V was clipped by 4 bases and J by 8 bases, with 15 bases between them. The CDR3 sequence is CASSPTGGGGYTF. The CDR3 nucleotides read TGCGCCAGCAGCCCGACAGGAGGAGGAGGCTACACCTTC. The variable domain in full, with the rest retrieved from reference TRBV5-1 and TRBJ1-2, is KAGVTQTPRYLIKTRGQQVTLSCSPISGHRSVSWYQQTPGQGLQFLFEYFSETQRNKGNFPGRFSGRQFSNSRSEMNVSTLELGDSALYLCASSPTGGGGYTFGSGTRLTVV.

The chain employs TRBV7-9 and TRBJ1-3; a possible D gene is TRBD1 (5 bases). Trimming cost V 5 bases and J 0 bases, with 8 bases left between them. Germline V gene data show CDR1 as SEHNR and CDR2 as FQNEAQ (reference sequence). CDR3 length: 14 amino acids. The CDR3 region has the DNA TGTGCCAGCAGCCGGGGGAGCTCTGGAAACACCATATATTTT. Translation gives CASSRGSSGNTIYF.

The chain combines TRBV12-5 with TRBJ2-1, with D possibly being TRBD2 (7 bases). The V end lost 5 bases, the J end lost 7 bases, and 21 bases lay between the germline ends. CDR1 LGHNT and CDR2 FRNRAP come from the germline V gene. The CDR3 extends over 16 amino acids. The CDR3, as DNA: TGTGCTAGTGGTCCCCGGGGGCGGGAGTCGGTGAATGAGCAGTTCTTC. This codes for CASGPRGRESVNEQFF.

This clone showed up just a few times. This chain connects TRBV27 to TRBJ1-1; D is unclear. CDR1 is MNHEY, CDR2 SMNVEV, per germline (reference sequence). This CDR3 spans 14 amino acids. Deletions cut 3 bases from V and 3 bases from J, with 11 bases between. CDR3 coding DNA: TGTGCCAGCAGTTTTAGGCAGGCGTACACTGAAGCTTTCTTT. It codes for CASSFRQAYTEAFF.

The chain uses TRBV6-4 and TRBJ1-1; 8 nucleotides align to TRBD1. V lost 8 bases to trimming and J lost 4 bases; unmatched junction nucleotides: 6. Germline lookup yields CDR1 MRHNA and CDR2 SNTAGT. This CDR3 has 13 amino acids. The CDR3 reads CASASTGGTEAFF. In DNA, the CDR3 is TGTGCCAGCGCTAGTACAGGGGGCACTGAAGCTTTCTTT.

The gene calls are TRBV4-3 and TRBJ1-3; D uncertain. V lost 0 bases, J lost 4 bases, and 13 bases lay in between. The CDR3 is 16 residues long. Germline CDR1 LGHNA, CDR2 YSLEER. Here the CDR3 reads CASSQDLNFGGNTIYF. CDR3 DNA sequence: TGCGCCAGCAGCCAAGACCTCAACTTCGGGGGAAACACCATATATTTT.

The V gene is TRBV30, the J gene TRBJ2-1; no definite D call. Germline V lookup: CDR1 GTSNPN, CDR2 SVGIG (reference sequence). The CDR3 consists of 11 residues. V was shortened by 5 bases and J by 7 bases, with 9 bases between the two germline ends. The CDR3 sequence: CAWSKWNEQFF. For the CDR3, the DNA is TGTGCCTGGTCCAAGTGGAATGAGCAGTTCTTC. The full variable domain, with the rest looked up from reference TRBV30 and TRBJ2-1, is SQTIHQWPATLVQPVGSPLSLECTVEGTSNPNLYWYRQAAGRGLQLLFYSVGIGQISSEVPQNLSASRPQDRQFILSSKKLLLSDSGFYLCAWSKWNEQFFGPGTRLTVL.

This clone was counted a single time. The rearrangement links TRBV23-1 to TRBJ1-4, with D tentatively TRBD1 (5 bases). TRBV23-1 is placed among ORFs of uncertain function. The CDR3 runs 15 residues. Trimming pared 7 bases from V and 6 bases from J, leaving 18 bases between. CDR3 DNA sequence: TGCGCCAGCATCAGGGAAGGAGGTAAGTATGAAAAACTGTTTTTT. This translates into CASIREGGKYEKLFF.

The J gene is TRBJ1-1, the V gene TRBV19; no clear D gene. In germline, CDR1 is LNHDA, CDR2 SQIVND (reference sequence). Trimming removed 5 bases at V and 0 bases at J, with 13 bases between. The CDR3 has 15 residues. The CDR3 DNA reads TGTGCCAGTAGTCCAATCGGGTGGGTGAACACTGAAGCTTTCTTT. The encoded protein is CASSPIGWVNTEAFF.

The J gene is TRBJ2-5, the V gene TRBV7-8; D is unresolved. V dropped 5 bases and J dropped 2 bases, with 21 bases sitting between them. CDR1 and CDR2 from the germline V gene are SGHVS and FQNEAQ. This CDR3 is 17 amino acids long. The CDR3 DNA reads TGTGCCAGCAGCCCCCGACTCACTGCCGCACCACAAGAGACCCAGTACTTC. This encodes CASSPRLTAAPQETQYF.

In this sample, this clone turned up once. The rearrangement links TRBV28 to TRBJ1-2; D not certain. The germline CDR1 and CDR2 sequences are MDHEN and SYDVKM. The CDR3 contains 14 residues. The germline V and J ends were trimmed by 6 bases and 4 bases, with 15 bases remaining between them. Written as DNA, the CDR3 is TGTGCCAGCAGCTTTGGAGGAGTATCCTATGGCTACACCTTC. Translated: CASSFGGVSYGYTF.